These 15 T cell receptor beta chains were sequenced from one sample in a study of post-analysis software for immune sequencing data. Study observations and caveats: In patients, about 5 TRBV segments were more frequent than in controls, with TRBV5-6, TRBV5-1 and TRBV20-1 among them.

Their target antigens are unknown. Prepared libraries of TCR beta cDNA carried unique molecular identifiers. TCRdb reprocessed the PCR reads via MiXCR and lists one record per CDR3 protein. The data show some 890,000 distinct CDR3 sequences, with roughly 50% seen just once and 4% to 5.5% held by the top ten. Input material: blood. These receptors all stem from a girl under 18 with multiple sclerosis.

The chain is built from TRBV5-1 and TRBJ2-1; 11 nucleotides align to TRBD1. Trimming at V came to 1 base and at J to 0 bases, leaving 3 bases not matched to a gene. Per germline, CDR1 SGHRS and CDR2 YFSETQ. The CDR3 is 17 amino acids. The CDR3 spells CASSLRTGGISYNEQFF. The CDR3 DNA reads TGCGCCAGCAGCTTGAGGACAGGGGGCATCTCCTACAATGAGCAGTTCTTC.

This clonotype has more than one count but fewer than ten. This chain uses TRBV5-1 with TRBJ2-7; 9 bases line up with TRBD2. V lost 0 bases to trimming and J lost 3 bases; unmatched junction nucleotides: 7. CDR1 and CDR2 (germline): SGHRS, YFSETQ. The CDR3 extends over 16 amino acids. CDR3 nucleotide sequence: TGCGCCAGCAGCTTGGTGGGGACTAGCTGGTACTACGAGCAGTACTTC. Residues: CASSLVGTSWYYEQYF.

The CDR3 loop reads CASSLTTPGTELNQPQHF. CDR3 sequence (DNA): TGTGCCAGCAGCCTTACCACTCCCGGGACAGAACTTAATCAGCCCCAGCATTTT. The V and J genes are TRBV3-1 and TRBJ1-5, with TRBD1 matching 7 bases. The CDR3 spans 18 residues. V trimming: 4 bases; J trimming: 4 bases; junction bases outside the gene matches: 16. The V gene's germline CDR1 is LGHDT and CDR2 YNNKEL (reference sequence).

The rearrangement uses TRBV7-2 and TRBJ2-1, with 9 bases that match TRBD2. The V segment lost 0 bases and the J segment 5 bases; nucleotides outside the gene matches: 11. The germline V gene has CDR1 SGHTA and CDR2 FQGNSA. The CDR3 spans 18 residues. This CDR3 is CASSLAGGLAFTHNEQFF. As DNA, the CDR3 is TGTGCCAGCAGCTTAGCTGGGGGACTAGCCTTCACCCACAATGAGCAGTTCTTC.

This clonotype was observed a few times. The chain links TRBV10-2 to TRBJ2-1; D may be TRBD2 (5 bases). Germline loops: CDR1 WSHSY, CDR2 SAAADI. Trimming removed 2 bases at V and 3 bases at J, with 11 bases between. The length of the CDR3 is 15 residues. CDR3 in amino acids: CASSERSGDYNEQFF. For the CDR3, the DNA is TGCGCCAGCAGTGAGCGGAGCGGAGACTACAATGAGCAGTTCTTC.

The V and J genes are TRBV20-1 and TRBJ2-2; 10 bases agree with TRBD1. Germline loops: CDR1 DFQATT, CDR2 SNEGSKA (reference sequence). Trimming cost V 6 bases and J 6 bases; bases outside gene matches: 4. The CDR3 consists of 13 residues. CDR3 loop: CSAGQGDAGELFF. The CDR3 bases are TGCAGTGCAGGACAGGGGGACGCCGGGGAGCTGTTTTTT.

Concerning this clonotype itself: At one end the junction does not follow the germline gene, possibly because of a read error. The rearrangement joins TRBV13 to TRBJ2-7; tentatively, D is TRBD2 (6 bases). This CDR3 is 16 amino acids long. Germline assignment: CDR1 PRHDT and CDR2 FYEKMQ (reference sequence). CDR3 sequence: CACSFRPGELGYEQYF. DNA of the CDR3: TGTGCCTGCAGCTTTAGGCCGGGGGAGTTAGGCTACGAGCAGTACTTC.

The J gene is TRBJ2-1, the V gene TRBV29-1, with TRBD2 identical over 8 bases. The CDR3 runs to 16 residues. V lost 7 bases, J lost 6 bases, and 17 bases stayed unmatched. Germline loops: CDR1 SQVTM, CDR2 ANQGSEA. CDR3 residues: CSAPGGRLAGFNEQFF. In DNA form, the CDR3 reads TGCAGCGCCCCGGGCGGTCGGCTAGCGGGTTTCAATGAGCAGTTCTTC.

This clonotype came up once. V is TRBV29-1 and J is TRBJ2-1; weak D call: TRBD1 (5 bases). The germline CDR1 and CDR2 sequences are SQVTM and ANQGSEA. V was pared by 3 bases and J by 5 bases, with 11 bases between. The CDR3 runs 13 residues. The DNA for the CDR3 is TGCAGCGTTGATTGGACAACCCACAATGAGCAGTTCTTC. It encodes CSVDWTTHNEQFF.

V is TRBV7-9 and J is TRBJ2-7, with D possibly matching TRBD1 (6 bases). The germline CDR1 and CDR2 sequences are SEHNR and FQNEAQ (reference sequence). This CDR3 region has 12 residues. V lost 5 bases and J 6 bases, leaving 11 bases between the germline ends. CDR3 in DNA: TGTGCCAGCAGCCTATGGGGGCTCGAGCAGTACTTC. This codes for CASSLWGLEQYF.

V gene TRBV18 combines with J gene TRBJ2-3; tentatively, D is TRBD2 (5 bases). Germline lookup yields CDR1 KGHSH and CDR2 LQKENI. CDR3 length: 16 amino acids. Trimming shortened V by 2 bases and J by 0 bases, and 12 bases separated the two germline ends. CDR3 nucleotide sequence: TGTGCCAGCTCACCAGTCGCACCGGGGAGCACAGATACGCAGTATTTT. Its translation is CASSPVAPGSTDTQYF. Drawing the rest from reference TRBV18 and TRBJ2-3, the complete variable domain is NAGVMQNPRHLVRRRGQEARLRCSPMKGHSHVYWYRQLPEEGLKFMVYLQKENIIDESGMPKERFSAEFPKEGPSILRIQQVVRGDSAAYFCASSPVAPGSTDTQYFGPGTRLTVL.

This rearrangement joins TRBV6-5 to TRBJ2-2; possible D gene TRBD2, 6 bases. Germline V CDR1 and CDR2: MNHEY, SVGAGI. The germline V and J ends were trimmed by 4 bases and 3 bases, with 21 bases remaining between them. The CDR3 covers 18 residues. The CDR3 region is CASSSYRLGGDYTGELFF. In nucleotides, the CDR3 is TGTGCCAGCAGTTCCTACCGACTGGGCGGGGACTACACCGGGGAGCTGTTTTTT.

The genes are TRBV20-1 and TRBJ2-7; 12 bases align to TRBD1. The CDR3 has 14 residues. The germline CDR1 and CDR2 sequences are DFQATT and SNEGSKA (reference sequence). V was pared by 4 bases and J by 7 bases, with 8 bases of the junction left unmatched. In DNA, the CDR3 is TGCAGTGCTATTTCGGGACAGGGGGCAAGGGAGCAGTACTTC. Amino acid sequence: CSAISGQGAREQYF.

The chain links TRBV4-1 to TRBJ2-7; D might be TRBD2 (6 bases). Germline V gene lookup returns CDR1 MGHRA and CDR2 YSYEKL. This CDR3 is built from 16 residues. Trimming shortened V by 0 bases and J by 3 bases, and 15 bases separated the two germline ends. CDR3 in amino acids: CASSQDFGGRGYEQYF. Written as DNA, the CDR3 is TGCGCCAGCAGCCAAGATTTCGGGGGAAGGGGCTACGAGCAGTACTTC.

This clonotype has only a few counts. The V and J genes are TRBV5-1 and TRBJ2-7; D uncertain. Looked up from germline, CDR1 is SGHRS and CDR2 is YFSETQ. This CDR3 region has 15 residues. V was cut by 0 bases and J by 2 bases, with 12 bases left in between. The CDR3 region has the DNA TGCGCCAGCAGCTTGGGACGGACGAATACCTACGAGCAGTACTTC. This codes for CASSLGRTNTYEQYF.